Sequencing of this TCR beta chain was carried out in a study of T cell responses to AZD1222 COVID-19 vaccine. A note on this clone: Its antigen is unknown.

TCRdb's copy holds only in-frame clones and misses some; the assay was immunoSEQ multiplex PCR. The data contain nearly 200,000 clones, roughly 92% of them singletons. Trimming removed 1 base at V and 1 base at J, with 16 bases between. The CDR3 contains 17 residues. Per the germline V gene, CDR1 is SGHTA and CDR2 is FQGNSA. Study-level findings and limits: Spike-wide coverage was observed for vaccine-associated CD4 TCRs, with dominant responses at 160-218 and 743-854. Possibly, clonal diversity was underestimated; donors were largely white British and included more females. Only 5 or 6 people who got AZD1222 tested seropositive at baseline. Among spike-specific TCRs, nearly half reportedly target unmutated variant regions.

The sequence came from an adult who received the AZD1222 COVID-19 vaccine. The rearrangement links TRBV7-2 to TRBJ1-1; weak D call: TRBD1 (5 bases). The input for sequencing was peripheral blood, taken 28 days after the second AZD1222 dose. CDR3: CASSLDWTPAPNTEAFF. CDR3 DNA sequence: TGTGCCAGCAGCTTAGACTGGACACCAGCCCCGAACACTGAAGCTTTCTTT. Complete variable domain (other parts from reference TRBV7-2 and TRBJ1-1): GAGVSQSPSNKVTEKGKDVELRCDPISGHTALYWYRQSLGQGLEFLIYFQGNSAPDKSGLPSDRFSAERTGGSVSTLTIQRTQQEDSAVYLCASSLDWTPAPNTEAFFGQGTRLTVV.